These T cell receptor beta chains were read from a single sample in a study of blood T cell repertoires in COVID-19. Libraries were prepared by immunoSEQ multiplex PCR; TCRdb keeps only in-frame clonotypes and omits some of them. The repertoire holds just under 65,000 clones, with roughly 85% as singletons. Sequencing was done on a sample of peripheral blood. The receptors stem from a human donor in a cohort sampled during active COVID-19. Each CDR3 is given with its conserved first and last residue. D genes are given only for firm matches. Clone size is given for some rows only: seen once, a few or many times, or a class if the clone is expanded.

V gene	clone size	D gene	J gene	CDR3 protein	CDR3 DNA
TRBV2	.	TRBD2	TRBJ2-1	CASSAPRGGAFNEQFF	TGTGCCAGCAGCGCACCCCGGGGGGGGGCGTTCAATGAGCAGTTCTTC
TRBV29-1	.	.	TRBJ1-1	CSVEAGTEAFF	TGCAGCGTTGAAGCGGGCACTGAAGCTTTCTTT
TRBV24-1	.	.	TRBJ2-3	CATSVGGGTDTQYF	TGTGCCACCAGTGTAGGTGGAGGGACGGATACGCAGTATTTT
TRBV2	.	.	TRBJ2-1	CASRGGPLLFF	TGTGCCAGCAGGGGGGGTCCTCTGCTTTTCTTC
TRBV28	.	.	TRBJ1-4	CASRGGSNEKLFF	TGTGCCAGCAGGGGAGGCTCTAATGAAAAACTGTTTTTT
TRBV7-6	.	TRBD2	TRBJ2-2	CASSLVPSGGSNTGELFF	TGTGCCAGCAGCTTAGTACCTAGCGGGGGGTCGAACACCGGGGAGCTGTTTTTT
TRBV19	.	TRBD1	TRBJ1-2	CASSPGGLTGGHGYTF	TGTGCCAGTAGTCCCGGAGGCTTGACAGGGGGTCATGGCTACACCTTC
TRBV5-1	.	.	TRBJ1-1	CASSLSPRVETEAFF	TGCGCCAGCAGCTTGTCCCCCCGGGTAGAGACTGAAGCTTTCTTT
TRBV30	.	.	TRBJ2-4	CAWSVLGGYIQYF	TGTGCCTGGAGTGTACTGGGCGGGTACATTCAGTACTTC
TRBV7-3	once	.	TRBJ2-5	CASSLQPGGQETQYF	TGTGCCAGCAGCTTACAACCGGGCGGGCAAGAGACCCAGTACTTC
TRBV15	.	TRBD2	TRBJ2-3	CATSRVAGGITDTQYF	TGTGCCACCAGCAGGGTAGCGGGGGGGATCACAGATACGCAGTATTTT
TRBV12-3/TRBV12-4	.	.	TRBJ1-1	CASSFFIWSEAFF	TGTGCCAGCAGTTTCTTTATCTGGAGTGAAGCTTTCTTT
TRBV5-1	.	.	TRBJ2-3	CASSLDQDTQYF	TGCGCCAGCAGCTTGGATCAGGATACGCAGTATTTT
TRBV6-1	.	.	TRBJ1-5	CASSDIFRQTDQPQHF	TGTGCCAGCAGTGATATTTTCCGACAGACCGATCAGCCCCAGCATTTT
TRBV5-1	.	.	TRBJ2-1	CASSLDMRSSYNEQFF	TGCGCCAGCAGCTTGGATATGCGGAGCTCCTACAATGAGCAGTTCTTC
TRBV28	few	.	TRBJ1-1	CASSAGFKAFF	TGTGCCAGCAGTGCGGGCTTCAAAGCTTTCTTT
TRBV9	.	.	TRBJ2-5	CASSVVAGSETQYF	TGTGCCAGCAGCGTAGTTGCAGGAAGCGAGACCCAGTACTTC
TRBV11-2	once	TRBD1	TRBJ2-6	CASSSGQGAGANVLTF	TGTGCCAGCAGCTCAGGACAGGGGGCTGGGGCCAACGTCCTGACTTTC
TRBV5-4	.	.	TRBJ2-4	CASSLALAKNIQYF	TGTGCCAGCAGCCTAGCCCTAGCCAAAAACATTCAGTACTTC
TRBV5-1	.	.	TRBJ2-1	CASSLQGGYAYNEQFF	TGCGCCAGCAGCTTGCAGGGGGGCTATGCCTACAATGAGCAGTTCTTC
TRBV29-1	.	.	TRBJ1-4	CSVSDSATNEKLFF	TGCAGCGTTTCCGACAGTGCAACTAATGAAAAACTGTTTTTT
TRBV7-8	.	TRBD1	TRBJ2-6	CASSSGQGALSGANVLTF	TGTGCCAGCAGCTCCGGACAGGGGGCCCTTTCTGGGGCCAACGTCCTGACTTTC
TRBV14	.	TRBD1	TRBJ1-4	CASSQLQGTNEKLFF	TGTGCCAGCAGCCAACTACAGGGGACTAATGAAAAACTGTTTTTT
TRBV5-6	.	TRBD1	TRBJ1-3	CASSRDRVSLGNTIYF	TGTGCCAGCAGCAGGGACAGGGTATCCCTCGGAAACACCATATATTTT
TRBV6-6	few	TRBD1	TRBJ2-7	CASSYGTGSEQYF	TGTGCCAGCAGTTACGGGACAGGGTCCGAGCAGTACTTC
TRBV7-2	.	.	TRBJ2-1	CASSLSPDTDEQFF	TGTGCCAGCAGCTTATCGCCGGACACGGATGAGCAGTTCTTC
TRBV7-9	.	.	TRBJ2-5	CASSLVQLQETQYF	TGTGCCAGCAGCTTAGTTCAGTTGCAAGAGACCCAGTACTTC
TRBV5-1	.	TRBD1	TRBJ2-2	CASSLVAQGAGTGELFF	TGCGCCAGCAGCTTGGTGGCACAGGGGGCCGGCACCGGGGAGCTGTTTTTT
TRBV12-3/TRBV12-4	.	.	TRBJ1-1	CASSFRDFRAFF	TGTGCCAGCAGTTTCCGGGACTTTCGAGCTTTCTTT
TRBV5-1	.	TRBD2	TRBJ2-3	CASSIGTSGSTDTQYF	TGCGCCAGCAGCATCGGGACTAGCGGAAGCACAGATACGCAGTATTTT
TRBV24-1	.	TRBD2	TRBJ2-1	CATSDPGTSGGTSYNEQFF	TGTGCCACCAGTGATCCCGGGACTAGCGGTGGCACCTCCTACAATGAGCAGTTCTTC
TRBV19	.	.	TRBJ1-4	CASRRGYATNEKLFF	TGTGCCAGTAGAAGAGGGTACGCAACTAATGAAAAACTGTTTTTT
TRBV7-2	.	TRBD1	TRBJ2-1	CASSLGTGAFNEQFF	TGTGCCAGCAGCTTGGGGACAGGGGCCTTCAATGAGCAGTTCTTC
TRBV7-8	once	.	TRBJ2-7	CASSLGTSGLHF	TGTGCCAGCAGCTTAGGTACCTCCGGACTACACTTC
TRBV10-1	few	.	TRBJ1-5	CASSESYEPQHF	TGCGCCAGCAGTGAGTCGTATGAGCCCCAGCATTTT
TRBV28	.	.	TRBJ1-1	CASSVMGRRNTEAFF	TGTGCCAGCAGTGTCATGGGGCGGCGGAACACTGAAGCTTTCTTT
TRBV29-1	.	.	TRBJ1-5	CSVLSQQGQPQHF	TGCAGCGTTTTAAGTCAGCAGGGTCAGCCCCAGCATTTT
TRBV9	.	.	TRBJ1-2	CASRPRETGYTF	TGTGCCAGCAGGCCCAGGGAAACTGGCTACACCTTC
TRBV5-1	.	.	TRBJ1-3	CASSLSRDSPSGNTIYF	TGCGCCAGCAGCTTATCCCGGGACTCCCCCTCTGGAAACACCATATATTTT
TRBV7-9	.	TRBD1	TRBJ1-6	CASSSMRDRQNSPLHF	TGTGCCAGCAGCTCAATGAGGGACAGACAAAATTCACCCCTCCACTTT
TRBV7-2	.	.	TRBJ2-7	CASSLNTGGSEQYF	TGTGCCAGCAGCTTAAATACAGGTGGGTCCGAGCAGTACTTC
TRBV30	.	TRBD1	TRBJ2-3	CAGKEGASTDTQYF	TGTGCCGGGAAAGAGGGGGCTAGCACAGATACGCAGTATTTT
TRBV28	.	TRBD2	TRBJ2-5	CASGLAGGQETQYF	TGTGCCAGTGGACTAGCGGGGGGACAAGAGACCCAGTACTTC
TRBV28	few	.	TRBJ2-7	CASSLGGSSSYEQYF	TGTGCCAGCAGTTTAGGGGGCAGCTCTAGTTACGAGCAGTACTTC
TRBV3-1/TRBV3-2	.	.	TRBJ1-6	CASSRLGTGSPLHF	TGTGCCAGCAGCCGATTGGGCACAGGGTCACCCCTCCACTTT
TRBV15	.	TRBD1	TRBJ1-2	CATSRRDRGSYGYTF	TGTGCCACCAGCAGGCGGGACAGGGGCTCTTATGGCTACACCTTC
TRBV19	.	.	TRBJ1-4	CASSNDSHEKLFF	TGTGCCAGTAGTAATGACAGCCATGAAAAACTGTTTTTT
TRBV12-5	.	TRBD2	TRBJ2-7	CASGRSGGSHEQYF	TGTGCTAGTGGCCGAAGCGGGGGCTCCCACGAGCAGTACTTC
TRBV6-1	.	TRBD1	TRBJ2-3	CASSVTPRKPGQRTDTQYF	TGTGCCAGCAGTGTCACGCCGCGGAAACCGGGACAGAGAACAGATACGCAGTATTTT
TRBV7-6	.	.	TRBJ2-1	CASSLAAGRSYNEQFF	TGTGCCAGCAGCTTAGCAGCAGGGCGCTCCTACAATGAGCAGTTCTTC